The TCR beta chain under discussion was sequenced for a study of control samples from healthy donors and cancer patients. The assay was immunoSEQ multiplex PCR, and TCRdb's table has in-frame clones only and misses some. The sample lists some 160,000 clones, around nine tenths occurring once. The ends lost 4 bases at V and 2 bases at J; junction bases unmatched: 5. The CDR3 is 15 residues long. Germline V gene data show CDR1 as MDHEN and CDR2 as SYDVKM. This chain links TRBV28 with TRBJ1-5; TRBD1 agrees at 7 bases. The sample consisted of blood. The TCR was taken from a woman in her twenties or thirties in good health. CDR3 nucleotides: TGTGCCAGCAGTTCCAGGGGGTCTGGCAATCAGCCCCAGCATTTT. Translating gives CASSSRGSGNQPQHF.